Shown below are 9 T cell receptor beta chains from a single sample sequenced in a study of blood T cell repertoires in COVID-19. Data came from immunoSEQ multiplex PCR; TCRdb stores just in-frame clones and leaves some out. The table records 150,000 to 200,000 clones, 70% to 80% of them present only once. Material: peripheral blood. The receptors come from a man in his 60s with acute or convalescent COVID-19.

J is TRBJ2-1 and V is TRBV11-3; 11 bases fit TRBD1. CDR3 size: 15 residues. Germline CDR1 SGHNT, CDR2 YENEEA. Trimming removed 6 bases from V and 7 bases from J; junction bases left unmatched: 8. The CDR3 spells CASSSPGQGGNEQFF. In DNA form, the CDR3 reads TGTGCCAGCAGTTCGCCGGGACAGGGGGGTAATGAGCAGTTCTTC. Based on the CDR3 plus reference TRBV11-3 and TRBJ2-1, the full variable domain is EAGVVQSPRYKIIEKKQPVAFWCNPISGHNTLYWYLQNLGQGPELLIRYENEEAVDDSQLPKDRFSAERLKGVDSTLKIQPAELGDSAVYLCASSSPGQGGNEQFFGPGTRLTVL.

This clone showed up just once. This chain uses TRBV30 with TRBJ1-2; maybe TRBD1 (5 bases). Trimming took 0 bases from V and 4 from J, leaving 15 bases between them. The CDR3 has 15 residues. CDR1 GTSNPN and CDR2 SVGIG come from the germline V gene (reference sequence). The CDR3 region is CAWSVQETRTYGYTF. The CDR3, as DNA: TGTGCCTGGAGTGTACAGGAGACACGCACCTATGGCTACACCTTC.

This clone has just a few counts. The V gene is TRBV5-6, the J gene TRBJ1-4, with 10 bases fitting TRBD1. V trimming: 2 bases; J trimming: 5 bases; junction bases outside the gene matches: 6. The CDR3 length is 16 residues. Germline lookup yields CDR1 SGHDT and CDR2 YYEEEE. CDR3 loop: CASSFGTGVGNEKLFF. The DNA for the CDR3 is TGTGCCAGCAGCTTCGGGACAGGGGTAGGGAATGAAAAACTGTTTTTT. The complete variable domain, with remaining parts taken from reference TRBV5-6 and TRBJ1-4, reads DAGVTQSPTHLIKTRGQQVTLRCSPKSGHDTVSWYQQALGQGPQFIFQYYEEEERQRGNFPDRFSGHQFPNYSSELNVNALLLGDSALYLCASSFGTGVGNEKLFFGSGTQLSVL.

Points on this clone: Distinct nucleotide sequences in the sample also encode this CDR3. V gene TRBV7-6 combines with J gene TRBJ2-7; TRBD1 is a possible D gene (6 bases). This CDR3 is built from 15 residues. The germline V gene has CDR1 SGHVS and CDR2 FNYEAQ. Trimming removed 5 bases at V and 2 bases at J, with 16 bases between. The CDR3 protein is CASSPTGNPTYEQYF. CDR3 in DNA: TGTGCCAGCAGCCCCACAGGGAACCCAACCTACGAGCAGTACTTC.

The V gene is TRBV7-2, the J gene TRBJ2-7; 7 positions match TRBD2. With V trimmed by 4 bases and J by 5 bases, 8 bases remained unmatched. Germline V gene lookup returns CDR1 SGHTA and CDR2 FQGNSA. The CDR3 is 14 residues long. The CDR3 spells CASSSLSGAHEQYF. The CDR3 DNA reads as TGTGCCAGCAGCTCTCTGAGCGGGGCTCACGAGCAGTACTTC.

The chain is built from TRBV29-1 and TRBJ2-1, with 14 positions matching TRBD2. Germline-derived CDR1 and CDR2 are SQVTM and ANQGSEA. The CDR3 consists of 18 residues. V lost 3 bases, J lost 3 bases, and 10 bases stayed unmatched. The CDR3 DNA reads TGCAGCGTTGAGGGGGAGGGACTAGCGGGGGCCAACTACAATGAGCAGTTCTTC. It encodes CSVEGEGLAGANYNEQFF.

With respect to this clone: This CDR3 is also generated by other DNA sequences in the sample. The chain links TRBV7-3 to TRBJ2-6; D remains ambiguous. Germline-derived CDR1 and CDR2 are SGHTA and FQGTGA. The V end lost 1 base, the J end lost 0 bases, and 4 bases lay between the germline ends. The CDR3 totals 15 residues. The CDR3 loop is CASSLSSSGANVLTF. The CDR3 bases are TGTGCCAGCAGCTTAAGTAGCTCTGGGGCCAACGTCCTGACTTTC. Using reference TRBV7-3 and TRBJ2-6 for the parts outside the CDR3, the full variable domain is GAGVSQTPSNKVTEKGKYVELRCDPISGHTALYWYRQSLGQGPEFLIYFQGTGAADDSGLPNDRFFAVRPEGSVSTLKIQRTERGDSAVYLCASSLSSSGANVLTFGAGSRLTVL.

V is TRBV5-6 and J is TRBJ1-4; D may be TRBD1 (6 bases). Trimming left V 0 bases short and J 4 bases short, with 10 bases between. The CDR3 covers 15 residues. CDR1 SGHDT and CDR2 YYEEEE come from the germline V gene. CDR3 region: CASSLAGTFNEKLFF. CDR3 DNA sequence: TGTGCCAGCAGCTTGGCCGGGACATTTAATGAAAAACTGTTTTTT. The complete variable domain, with remaining parts taken from reference TRBV5-6 and TRBJ1-4, reads DAGVTQSPTHLIKTRGQQVTLRCSPKSGHDTVSWYQQALGQGPQFIFQYYEEEERQRGNFPDRFSGHQFPNYSSELNVNALLLGDSALYLCASSLAGTFNEKLFFGSGTQLSVL.

V and J are TRBV10-3 and TRBJ1-1, with 7 nucleotides matching TRBD1. CDR3 length: 14 amino acids. After removal of 6 bases from V and 1 base from J, the junction contained 5 bases not matched to a gene. The V gene's germline CDR1 is ENHRY and CDR2 SYGVKD. The CDR3 here is CAIRNGTANTEAFF. DNA for the CDR3: TGTGCCATCAGGAATGGGACAGCGAACACTGAAGCTTTCTTT.